A selection of T cell receptor beta chains follows, all from one sample in a study of control samples from healthy donors and cancer patients. The table came from immunoSEQ multiplex PCR; TCRdb's copy has only in-frame clones and leaves some out. This sample has some 40,000 clones, with around four fifths found just once. What was sequenced was PBMCs. The receptors derive from a woman aged 55-69 years with lung cancer. Both conserved end residues are part of each CDR3. D genes are given only for firm matches. For some rows the clone size is stated as once, few or many, or as a class when expanded; others skip it.

clone_size | j_call | v_call | d_call | cdr3_nt | cdr3_aa
once | TRBJ1-2 | TRBV7-3 | . | TGTGCCAGCAGCTCCGGTGGGGAGCGGCTCGGGGGCTACACCTTC | CASSSGGERLGGYTF
. | TRBJ1-2 | TRBV6-1 | TRBD1 | TGTGCCAGCAGTGTAGCGGGACAGCCGACTAGGAACTATGGCTACACCTTC | CASSVAGQPTRNYGYTF
. | TRBJ1-1 | TRBV10-3 | . | TGTGCCATCAGTGAGGAACAGACGAACACTGAAGCTTTCTTT | CAISEEQTNTEAFF
. | TRBJ2-5 | TRBV19 | . | TGTGCCAGTGGGGGACAAGAGACCCAGTACTTC | CASGGQETQYF
. | TRBJ2-1 | TRBV7-7 | . | TGTGCTAGCACCATTCGTCCTTCTACCTACAATGAGCAGTTCTTC | CASTIRPSTYNEQFF
. | TRBJ1-6 | TRBV2 | . | TGTGCCAGCATCCGGGACGCGGGCTCCTATAATTCACCCCTCCACTTT | CASIRDAGSYNSPLHF
. | TRBJ1-1 | TRBV2 | . | TGTGCCGAATGGAGGGACGACAGGGAAGCTTTCTTT | CAEWRDDREAFF
. | TRBJ2-2 | TRBV11-3 | . | TGTGCCAGCCGTCGAGGAAGCAACACCGGGGAGCTGTTTTTT | CASRRGSNTGELFF
few | TRBJ1-5 | TRBV7-9 | TRBD1 | TGTGCCAGCAGCACCACCCGGGACAGGGGGGATCAGCCCCAGCATTTT | CASSTTRDRGDQPQHF
. | TRBJ2-1 | TRBV6-6 | . | TGTGCCAGCAGTTATGAGGTTGGGGGGAAGTTCTTC | CASSYEVGGKFF
few | TRBJ2-1 | TRBV24-1 | TRBD2 | TGTGCCACCAGTGAGCGGACTAGCGGGACAGATGAGCAGTTCTTC | CATSERTSGTDEQFF
. | TRBJ2-7 | TRBV5-4 | TRBD2 | TGTGCCAGCAGCTTGTTTACTAGCGGGATTCCCTACGAGCAGTACTTC | CASSLFTSGIPYEQYF
. | TRBJ2-1 | TRBV7-3 | . | TGTGCCAGCAGCCCGAGCGGAACTGGGACCTACAATGAGCAGTTCTTC | CASSPSGTGTYNEQFF
. | TRBJ1-1 | TRBV19 | . | TGTGCCAGTAGTCCAGGACAGTACAACACTGAAGCTTTCTTT | CASSPGQYNTEAFF
. | TRBJ1-4 | TRBV19 | . | TGTGCCAGTAGGGTCGGCCCAACTAATGAAAAACTGTTTTTT | CASRVGPTNEKLFF
once | TRBJ1-2 | TRBV14 | . | TGTGCCAGCAGCCTGGGGGGTACTTATGGCTACACCTTC | CASSLGGTYGYTF
. | TRBJ1-1 | TRBV7-6 | . | TGTGCCAGCAGCTTAGTAGGCCAACCGAACACTGAAGCTTTCTTT | CASSLVGQPNTEAFF
few | TRBJ1-2 | TRBV7-8 | . | TGTGCCAGCAGCTTAGCGTCCGCCGGTGGGATATATGGCTACACCTTC | CASSLASAGGIYGYTF
few | TRBJ1-5 | TRBV6-2/TRBV6-3 | . | TGTGCCAGCAGTTTCCTGACGGAAAATCAGCCCCAGCATTTT | CASSFLTENQPQHF
. | TRBJ1-1 | TRBV7-3 | . | TGTGCCAGCAGCGTGGACGCGTTGAACACTGAAGCTTTCTTT | CASSVDALNTEAFF
. | TRBJ1-3 | TRBV9 | . | TGTGCCAGCAGCGTAGGCCTGGAGGGAAACACCATATATTTT | CASSVGLEGNTIYF
. | TRBJ1-4 | TRBV19 | . | TGTGCCAGTAGTATATCGGTGGTAGCTAATGAAAAACTGTTTTTT | CASSISVVANEKLFF
. | TRBJ2-1 | TRBV6-5 | . | TGTGCCAGCAGTCCTGCACCCTACAATGAGCAGTTCTTC | CASSPAPYNEQFF
. | TRBJ1-1 | TRBV7-2 | . | TGTGCCAGCAGCTCAGAGACCGAGCTTGAAGCTTTCTTT | CASSSETELEAFF
. | TRBJ1-2 | TRBV19 | . | TGTGCCAGTTCCTTTCAGACTTATGGCTACACCTTC | CASSFQTYGYTF
. | TRBJ1-1 | TRBV29-1 | . | TGCAGCGCTAAACGGGGAGGCGCTTTCTTT | CSAKRGGAFF
few | TRBJ2-3 | TRBV11-2 | TRBD2 | TGTGCCAGCAGCCCGACCACGTGGGGGAGGGAGGCAGATACGCAGTATTTT | CASSPTTWGREADTQYF
few | TRBJ1-4 | TRBV3-1/TRBV3-2 | TRBD1 | TGTGCCAGCAGTCCGGGACAGAGGCTTGGTGGTAATGAAAAACTGTTTTTT | CASSPGQRLGGNEKLFF
. | TRBJ2-1 | TRBV7-3 | . | TGTGCCAGCAGCTTAATATCCGCGGGACCTACGGGTAATGAGCAGTTCTTC | CASSLISAGPTGNEQFF
. | TRBJ2-7 | TRBV5-1 | . | TGCGCCAGCAGAAGGGACTTCTACGAGCAGTACTTC | CASRRDFYEQYF
. | TRBJ2-7 | TRBV11-3 | . | TGTGCCAGCAGCTTGAGATCCGGGACCATCTACGAGCAGTACTTC | CASSLRSGTIYEQYF
once | TRBJ1-1 | TRBV7-2 | . | TGTGCCAGCAGCGCGACTCAGGGGAACACTGAAGCTTTCTTT | CASSATQGNTEAFF
. | TRBJ2-5 | TRBV6-5 | . | TGTGCCAGCAGACGGACGGGAGAGTGGGAGACCCAGTACTTC | CASRRTGEWETQYF
. | TRBJ1-5 | TRBV5-1 | . | TGCGCCAGCAGCGTCGGGACGGGTAATCAGCCCCAGCATTTT | CASSVGTGNQPQHF
. | TRBJ1-1 | TRBV11-2 | TRBD1 | TGTGCCAGCAGCATCACAGGGGGCTTGAACACTGAAGCTTTCTTT | CASSITGGLNTEAFF
. | TRBJ2-7 | TRBV6-5 | . | TGTGCCAGCAGTTACTCGAAGAGTTACGCCTACGAGCAGTACTTC | CASSYSKSYAYEQYF
once | TRBJ2-1 | TRBV4-2 | . | TGTGCCAGCAGCCAAGAAACGCGCTCTGTCTACAATGAGCAGTTCTTC | CASSQETRSVYNEQFF
. | TRBJ2-3 | TRBV19 | TRBD1 | TGTGCCAGTAGTCGGACAGGGGGCTTTTCTACAGATACGCAGTATTTT | CASSRTGGFSTDTQYF
. | TRBJ2-7 | TRBV5-6 | TRBD2 | TGTGCCAGCAGCGAGGACAGTCTCGCTCCGGGGGGGGAGCAGTACTTC | CASSEDSLAPGGEQYF
. | TRBJ2-7 | TRBV15 | TRBD1 | TGTGCCACCAGCAGCAACAGGGGCTACGAGCAGTACTTC | CATSSNRGYEQYF
once | TRBJ1-5 | TRBV5-8 | . | TGTGCCAGCAGTCATGCCTATGGGGGTCAGCCCCAGCATTTT | CASSHAYGGQPQHF
. | TRBJ1-1 | TRBV7-9 | . | TGTGCCAGCAGCGCCCCAGGGGATGAAGCTTTCTTT | CASSAPGDEAFF
. | TRBJ2-3 | TRBV7-3 | . | TGTGCCAGCAGCTTAGCTAGCGAGGGAGATACGCAGTATTTT | CASSLASEGDTQYF
. | TRBJ2-7 | TRBV18 | . | TGTGCCAGCTCACCATTAGCAGGGGCGAACTACGAGCAGTACTTC | CASSPLAGANYEQYF
. | TRBJ2-1 | TRBV2 | TRBD2 | TGTGCCAGCCTCCAGGGAATAGGCGGGGGTGAGCAGTTCTTC | CASLQGIGGGEQFF
. | TRBJ2-1 | TRBV7-2 | . | TGTGCCAGCAGTCCCGGACAGCGGCGAGGGGGGCAGTTCTTC | CASSPGQRRGGQFF
. | TRBJ1-4 | TRBV30 | . | TGTGCCTCCTCGGTAACAGAAAATGAAAAACTGTTTTTT | CASSVTENEKLFF
. | TRBJ2-5 | TRBV2 | . | TGTGCCAGCAGTGAAGGCAGCCACCAAGAGACCCAGTACTTC | CASSEGSHQETQYF
. | TRBJ1-1 | TRBV7-9 | . | TGTGCCAGCAGCTTAGGCGTAGCGGAAACCACTGAAGCTTTCTTT | CASSLGVAETTEAFF
. | TRBJ1-1 | TRBV5-6 | . | TGTGCCAGCAGCTTCGATTTGGGGGAGGGATACACTGAAGCTTTCTTT | CASSFDLGEGYTEAFF
. | TRBJ1-1 | TRBV6-1 | . | TGTGCCAGCAGTGAAAACAGGGTGGTCGCTGAAGCTTTCTTT | CASSENRVVAEAFF
. | TRBJ2-3 | TRBV9 | TRBD2 | TGTGCCAGCAGCGTAGATCCCCGCCCGCGGGAGCGCACAGATACGCAGTATTTT | CASSVDPRPRERTDTQYF
. | TRBJ2-3 | TRBV5-6 | . | TGTGCCAGCAGCTTAAATAGCCCCACCGATACGCAGTATTTT | CASSLNSPTDTQYF
. | TRBJ1-6 | TRBV19 | . | TGTGCCAGTACCAAATCAGGACAGTCCTCCCCCTATAATTCACCCCTCCACTTT | CASTKSGQSSPYNSPLHF